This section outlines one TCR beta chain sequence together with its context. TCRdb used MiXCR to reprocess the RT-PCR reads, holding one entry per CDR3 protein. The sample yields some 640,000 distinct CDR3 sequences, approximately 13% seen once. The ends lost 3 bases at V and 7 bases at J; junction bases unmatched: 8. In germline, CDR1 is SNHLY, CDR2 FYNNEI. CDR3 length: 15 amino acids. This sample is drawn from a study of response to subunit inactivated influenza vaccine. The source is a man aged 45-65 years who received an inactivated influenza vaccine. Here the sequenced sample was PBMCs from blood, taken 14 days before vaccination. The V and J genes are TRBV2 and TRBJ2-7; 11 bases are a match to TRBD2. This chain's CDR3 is CASSDVAGGPGEQYF. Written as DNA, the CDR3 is TGTGCCAGCAGTGATGTAGCGGGAGGGCCGGGGGAGCAGTACTTC.